This TCR beta chain was captured in a study of T cell responses to AZD1222 COVID-19 vaccine. This clone was seen once. Germline V CDR1 and CDR2: SGHTA, FQGNSA. V lost 1 base and J 9 bases, leaving 17 bases between the germline ends. The CDR3 spans 15 residues. Clones were read by immunoSEQ multiplex PCR, and TCRdb kept only the in-frame ones, dropping some. The data show roughly 15,000 clones, 65% to 80% seen once. The starting material was peripheral blood, obtained 28 days after the second AZD1222 dose. The chain joins TRBV7-2 to TRBJ2-3; D may be TRBD1 (5 bases). This sequence originates from an adult who received the AZD1222 COVID-19 vaccine. The CDR3 sequence is CASSLGGPASGTQYF. The CDR3 DNA reads as TGTGCCAGCAGCTTAGGAGGCCCAGCGTCAGGGACGCAGTATTTT. Variable domain in full (rest from reference TRBV7-2 and TRBJ2-3): GAGVSQSPSNKVTEKGKDVELRCDPISGHTALYWYRQSLGQGLEFLIYFQGNSAPDKSGLPSDRFSAERTGGSVSTLTIQRTQQEDSAVYLCASSLGGPASGTQYFGPGTRLTVL.